A selection of T cell receptor beta chains follows, all from one sample in a study of cytomegalovirus exposure and HLA in healthy donors. Profiling relied on immunoSEQ multiplex PCR, and the TCRdb table lists in-frame clones only, not all of them. The top ten hold 2% to 2.5% of the sample, which has 210,000 or so clones, more than 60% seen once. The sequencing input was PBMCs. These receptors originate from a woman between 25 and 40 years old in good health and CMV-seropositive. CDR3s include the opening cysteine and the closing phenylalanine or tryptophan. D genes are given only for firm matches. The listing skips clone size in some rows; elsewhere it reads once, few, many or a size class.

V gene,J gene,clone size,D gene,CDR3 protein,CDR3 DNA
TRBV29-1,TRBJ2-7,.,.,CSVEAFRASINEQYF,TGCAGCGTTGAAGCGTTCAGGGCGTCCATTAACGAGCAGTACTTC
TRBV25-1,TRBJ1-1,.,.,CASSVTGGTATEAFF,TGTGCCAGCAGCGTCACGGGGGGGACTGCCACTGAAGCTTTCTTT
TRBV6-6,TRBJ1-4,.,TRBD1,CASSYRGQGDEKLFF,TGTGCCAGCAGTTACCGCGGCCAGGGGGATGAAAAACTGTTTTTT
TRBV27,TRBJ2-7,.,TRBD1,CASRPRDREVYEQYF,TGTGCCAGCAGGCCCCGGGACAGGGAGGTTTACGAGCAGTACTTC
TRBV29-1,TRBJ2-7,.,TRBD1,CSVVVGQAAYEQYF,TGCAGCGTTGTTGTGGGACAGGCCGCCTACGAGCAGTACTTC
TRBV10-3,TRBJ2-3,.,TRBD1,CAISGRFGTGNTDTQYF,TGTGCCATCAGTGGTCGCTTCGGGACAGGAAACACAGATACGCAGTATTTT
TRBV20-1,TRBJ1-1,.,.,CSARAQVKAFF,TGCAGTGCTAGAGCCCAGGTAAAAGCTTTCTTT
TRBV28,TRBJ2-3,.,TRBD2,CASSLSGLAGGDTQYF,TGTGCCAGCAGTCTCTCGGGACTAGCGGGAGGAGATACGCAGTATTTT
TRBV15,TRBJ2-3,.,.,CATSIGGPTDTQYF,TGTGCCACCAGCATAGGAGGGCCCACAGATACGCAGTATTTC
TRBV4-1,TRBJ2-5,.,TRBD1,CASSPSRGGVETQYF,TGCGCCAGCAGCCCTTCGAGAGGGGGCGTGGAGACCCAGTACTTC
TRBV2,TRBJ2-3,few,TRBD2,CASSEREQTRSQYF,TGTGCCAGCAGTGAGCGGGAGCAGACCCGGTCGCAGTATTTT
TRBV5-1,TRBJ1-4,.,.,CASSLATGSDEKLFF,TGCGCCAGCAGCTTGGCAACAGGGAGTGATGAAAAACTGTTTTTT